This record looks at one T cell receptor beta chain sequence and its context. Per the study methods: It was from reference gene primer amplification that nucleated cell counts were estimated. Repertoires were generated with immunoSEQ multiplex PCR, while TCRdb's copy carries only in-frame clones and drops some. That table gives V, J and clone size, and the DNA gave D and trimming. The table has tens of thousands of clones, 84% seen once. Seattle's cohort entered during active infection and was followed longitudinally. This entry belongs to a study of blood T cell repertoires in COVID-19. Study information: Nucleic acid was either cDNA or gDNA, and it came from T cells, B-cell-depleted T cells, or PBMCs.

What was sequenced was peripheral blood. This clonotype was obtained from a man aged 50-59 years with COVID-19, enrolled during active disease.

CDR3 loop: CASSSRGALNTEAFF. The DNA for the CDR3 is TGTGCCAGCTCCTCCCGGGGGGCGTTGAACACTGAAGCTTTCTTT. The chain recombines TRBV6-5 with TRBJ1-1, with D possibly being TRBD1 (6 bases). CDR1 is MNHEY and CDR2 is SVGAGI in the germline V gene. Trimming stripped 8 bases from V and 0 bases from J, with 16 bases between. This CDR3 is built from 15 residues.